The 32 T cell receptor beta chains given below trace back to one sample, sequenced in a study of shared clonotypes between healthy human individuals. CD45RO negativity and positive selection for CCR7 defined naive CD8 cells, a population that excluded terminally differentiated effector memory CD45RA+ cells. The protocol was immunoSEQ multiplex PCR, while the TCRdb copy is restricted to in-frame clones and leaves out a portion. This table has 2 million or so clones, approximately 94% appearing once. Material for sequencing was naive CD8+ T cells sorted from blood. These receptors all stem from a man in his late teens or twenties in good health.

The chain links TRBV9 to TRBJ2-3; D call uncertain. The CDR3 sequence is 14 residues long. V lost 1 base and J 0 bases, leaving 6 bases between the germline ends. Germline V gene lookup returns CDR1 SGDLS and CDR2 YYNGEE. The CDR3 DNA follows: TGTGCCAGCAGCGTATACTTTAGCACAGATACGCAGTATTTT. The encoded protein is CASSVYFSTDTQYF.

This rearrangement joins TRBV19 to TRBJ2-7; D possibly uses TRBD1 or TRBD2 (5 bases each). CDR1 is LNHDA, CDR2 SQIVND, per germline (reference sequence). V gave up 1 base and J gave up 7 bases, with 14 bases separating them. This CDR3 has 14 amino acids. CDR3 nucleotide sequence: TGTGCCAGTAGTATAGGAGGGACCCCCGTGGAGCAGTACTTC. This codes for CASSIGGTPVEQYF.

To note about this clone: An end of the junction does not agree with germline; a read error may underlie this. This chain connects TRBV7-7 to TRBJ2-3, with 10 positions matching TRBD2. This CDR3 is built from 15 residues. Germline CDR1 SSHAT, CDR2 FNYEAQ (reference sequence). This CDR3 reads CASSLEPSGSDTQYF. The DNA for the CDR3 is TGTGCTAGCAGCTTAGAGCCTAGCGGGAGCGATACGCAGTATTTT.

The V and J genes are TRBV5-4 and TRBJ1-4, with D perhaps TRBD1 (5 bases). This CDR3 is built from 15 residues. The germline V gene has CDR1 SGHNT and CDR2 YYREEE (reference sequence). Trimming cost V 5 bases and J 6 bases, with 17 bases left between them. CDR3 protein: CASSNQGQGDEKLFF. The CDR3 DNA follows: TGTGCCAGCAGTAACCAAGGGCAGGGTGATGAAAAACTGTTTTTT.

The chain couples TRBV19 to TRBJ1-2; 9 nucleotides line up with TRBD1. V lost 8 bases, J lost 8 bases, and 6 bases stayed unmatched. There are 12 residues in the CDR3. CDR1 is LNHDA, CDR2 SQIVND, per germline (reference sequence). DNA for the CDR3: TGTGCCAGTCGGACAGGGGACTGGGGCTACACCTTC. Amino acid sequence: CASRTGDWGYTF. Looking up the rest from reference TRBV19 and TRBJ1-2 gives the full variable domain: DGGITQSPKYLFRKEGQNVTLSCEQNLNHDAMYWYRQDPGQGLRLIYYSQIVNDFQKGDIAEGYSVSREKKESFPLTVTSAQKNPTAFYLCASRTGDWGYTFGSGTRLTVV.

The V gene is TRBV6-5, the J gene TRBJ2-3; D unresolved. V was clipped by 2 bases and J by 2 bases, with 8 bases between them. The length of the CDR3 is 14 residues. CDR1 is MNHEY, CDR2 SVGAGI, per germline. In DNA, the CDR3 is TGTGCCAGCAGTTACGAGAGGTCCACAGATACGCAGTATTTT. Protein: CASSYERSTDTQYF.

The CDR3 region is CAISLSPGLLANYGYTF. Written as DNA, the CDR3 is TGTGCCATCAGCCTAAGCCCGGGACTCTTAGCTAACTATGGCTACACCTTC. The chain carries TRBV10-3 and TRBJ1-2; possibly TRBD1 for D (5 bases). The germline V gene has CDR1 ENHRY and CDR2 SYGVKD. Trimming removed 6 bases at V and 0 bases at J, with 20 bases between. The CDR3 has 17 amino acids.

The rearrangement joins TRBV6-5 to TRBJ1-5; no reliable D call. CDR1 and CDR2 (germline): MNHEY, SVGAGI. V dropped 5 bases and J dropped 6 bases, with 17 bases sitting between them. The CDR3 has 15 residues. The CDR3 reads CASSPEVARRQPQHF. CDR3 bases: TGTGCCAGCAGTCCCGAAGTCGCCCGGCGTCAGCCCCAGCATTTT.

This clone was observed a handful of times. The rearrangement uses TRBV27 and TRBJ1-6; D ambiguous. CDR3 length: 16 residues. V lost 7 bases, J lost 5 bases, and 18 bases lay in between. CDR1 is MNHEY and CDR2 is SMNVEV in the germline V gene (reference sequence). Here the CDR3 DNA reads TGTGCCAGCAAACCGATCGTAAGGGTCGATAATTCACCCCTCCACTTT. As protein: CASKPIVRVDNSPLHF.

This chain uses TRBV2 with TRBJ2-1; D uncertain. From germline, CDR1 is SNHLY and CDR2 FYNNEI. CDR3 length: 15 residues. Trimming stripped 8 bases from V and 2 bases from J, with 16 bases between. CDR3 DNA sequence: TGTGCCAGCCCCCGTGATTACTTGGCCTACAATGAGCAGTTCTTC. Translated, it gives CASPRDYLAYNEQFF.

This clone is a singleton in its sample. The CDR3 sequence: CASRFAGGYEQYF. Written as DNA, the CDR3 is TGTGCCAGTAGATTCGCGGGGGGCTACGAGCAGTACTTC. V gene TRBV5-4 combines with J gene TRBJ2-7; 8 bases are a match to TRBD2. Germline lookup yields CDR1 SGHNT and CDR2 YYREEE (reference sequence). The length of the CDR3 is 13 residues. V lost 8 bases, J lost 3 bases, and 7 bases stayed unmatched.

This clone came up once. This rearrangement joins TRBV19 to TRBJ2-5; 7 positions match TRBD2. Germline lookup yields CDR1 LNHDA and CDR2 SQIVND (reference sequence). The CDR3 loop spans 13 amino acids. Unmatched junction bases numbered 8, after V lost 3 bases and J lost 10 bases. CDR3 nucleotides: TGTGCCAGTAGTATCGGCCATCCGGGGGGCCAGTACTTC. Translating gives CASSIGHPGGQYF. The full variable domain, with the rest looked up from reference TRBV19 and TRBJ2-5, is DGGITQSPKYLFRKEGQNVTLSCEQNLNHDAMYWYRQDPGQGLRLIYYSQIVNDFQKGDIAEGYSVSREKKESFPLTVTSAQKNPTAFYLCASSIGHPGGQYFGPGTRLLVL.

Here the CDR3 reads CASSFRWDTQYF. The CDR3 coding sequence is TGTGCCAGCAGCTTCCGGTGGGATACGCAGTATTTT. V gene TRBV7-9 combines with J gene TRBJ2-3, with unresolved D. The ends were cut back, 3 bases at V and 6 bases at J, with 7 bases in the middle. Germline V gives CDR1 SEHNR, CDR2 FQNEAQ (reference sequence). There are 12 residues in the CDR3. The full variable domain, rest sourced from reference TRBV7-9 and TRBJ2-3, is DTGVSQNPRHKITKRGQNVTFRCDPISEHNRLYWYRQTLGQGPEFLTYFQNEAQLEKSRLLSDRFSAERPKGSFSTLEIQRTEQGDSAMYLCASSFRWDTQYFGPGTRLTVL.

As for this clone: At the DNA level, this CDR3 is encoded by other sequences in the same sample as well. This chain connects TRBV7-9 to TRBJ1-1; possible D gene TRBD1, 6 bases. This CDR3 region has 12 residues. Trimming left V 3 bases short and J 8 bases short, with 10 bases between. From germline, CDR1 is SEHNR and CDR2 FQNEAQ (reference sequence). The CDR3 here is CASSLDRPEAFF. Here the CDR3 DNA reads TGTGCCAGCAGCTTGGACAGACCAGAAGCTTTCTTT.

Points on this clone: Different DNA sequences within this sample yield the same CDR3. DNA for the CDR3: TGTGCCAGCAGCTTGGGAGGAATCTACGAGCAGTACTTC. This sequence encodes CASSLGGIYEQYF. The chain uses TRBV5-4 and TRBJ2-7; D gene unclear. Germline CDR1 and CDR2: SGHNT and YYREEE (reference sequence). The CDR3 is 13 residues long. Between the trimmed V and J ends, which lost 0 bases and 3 bases, there was a span of 7 bases.

This chain joins TRBV4-1 and TRBJ2-7; 7 bases match TRBD1. Germline assignment: CDR1 MGHRA and CDR2 YSYEKL. The V gene end was trimmed by 0 bases and the J gene end by 6 bases; junction bases not matched to a gene: 11. CDR3 length: 16 amino acids. The CDR3 DNA reads as TGCGCCAGCAGCCAAGAGGTGGTGACAGGGTTTGTCGAGCAGTACTTC. This sequence encodes CASSQEVVTGFVEQYF.

This chain uses TRBV4-1 with TRBJ2-3; TRBD1 matches 7 bases. Germline V lookup: CDR1 MGHRA, CDR2 YSYEKL. With V trimmed by 1 base and J by 3 bases, 4 bases remained unmatched. CDR3 length: 15 amino acids. The CDR3 reads CASSQVKGATDTQYF. CDR3 nucleotides: TGCGCCAGCAGCCAAGTTAAGGGGGCAACAGATACGCAGTATTTT.

The chain links TRBV19 to TRBJ1-1, with D unresolved. The V gene lost 9 bases and the J gene lost 0 bases, with 17 bases spanning the gap. Germline loops: CDR1 LNHDA, CDR2 SQIVND (reference sequence). The CDR3 runs to 15 residues. The CDR3 coding sequence is TGTGCCAGAAAGGACGGGTGGAAGTTGAACACTGAAGCTTTCTTT. Amino acids: CARKDGWKLNTEAFF.

This chain uses TRBV7-3 with TRBJ2-1, with D possibly TRBD1 on 6 matching bases. CDR1 SGHTA and CDR2 FQGTGA come from the germline V gene. CDR3 length: 13 residues. Between the trimmed V and J ends, which lost 3 bases and 7 bases, there was a span of 10 bases. In DNA, the CDR3 is TGTGCCAGCAGCTTCACTCAGGGGAATGAGCAGTTCTTC. Its translation is CASSFTQGNEQFF. Full variable domain (missing parts from reference TRBV7-3 and TRBJ2-1): GAGVSQTPSNKVTEKGKYVELRCDPISGHTALYWYRQSLGQGPEFLIYFQGTGAADDSGLPNDRFFAVRPEGSVSTLKIQRTERGDSAVYLCASSFTQGNEQFFGPGTRLTVL.

The V call is TRBV19, the J call TRBJ2-1; TRBD2 matches 8 bases. The CDR3 covers 15 residues. Germline loops: CDR1 LNHDA, CDR2 SQIVND (reference sequence). V shed 3 bases, J shed 4 bases, and the junction held 5 bases outside the gene matches. CDR3 in DNA: TGTGCCAGTAGTATGGATCGGGAGGGGTACAATGAGCAGTTCTTC. The encoded protein is CASSMDREGYNEQFF.

The chain couples TRBV4-1 to TRBJ1-4; D call uncertain. The V end was cut by 0 bases, the J end by 7 bases, with 18 bases between. Per germline, CDR1 MGHRA and CDR2 YSYEKL. The CDR3 contains 17 residues. The CDR3 sequence is CASSQEGWRAEGEKLFF. CDR3 coding DNA: TGCGCCAGCAGCCAAGAAGGTTGGAGAGCGGAGGGTGAAAAACTGTTTTTT.

Notes on this clone: The same CDR3 also results from other DNA sequences found in this sample. This chain joins TRBV28 and TRBJ2-7; D is unclear. The CDR3 covers 10 residues. Germline V CDR1 and CDR2: MDHEN, SYDVKM. V shed 5 bases and J shed 4 bases, with 3 bases lying between them. CDR3 in amino acids: CASSNYEQYF. CDR3 sequence (DNA): TGTGCCAGCAGTAATTACGAGCAGTACTTC.

This clone showed up just once. The chain carries TRBV13 and TRBJ1-4; TRBD1 agrees at 10 bases. The CDR3 runs 16 residues. J gave up 4 bases and V 2 bases, and 4 bases lay outside the gene matches. CDR1 is PRHDT and CDR2 is FYEKMQ in the germline V gene (reference sequence). CDR3 sequence reads: CASSLWTGGGNEKLFF. The CDR3 DNA follows: TGTGCCAGCAGCTTATGGACAGGGGGTGGTAATGAAAAACTGTTTTTT.

V and J are TRBV4-1 and TRBJ2-7, with D possibly being TRBD2 (6 bases). The germline V and J ends were trimmed by 4 bases and 2 bases, with 12 bases remaining between them. The CDR3 length is 14 residues. Germline CDR1 and CDR2: MGHRA and YSYEKL. The CDR3 nucleotides read TGCGCCAGCAGCCCCAGACTAGAAGCCTACGAGCAGTACTTC. This translates into CASSPRLEAYEQYF.

The CDR3, as DNA: TGTGCCAGCATAGCGGGAGTGGACAATGAGCAGTTCTTC. It specifies CASIAGVDNEQFF. This rearrangement joins TRBV2 to TRBJ2-1; 9 nucleotides line up with TRBD2. This CDR3 comprises 13 residues. Per the germline V gene, CDR1 is SNHLY and CDR2 is FYNNEI. V trimming: 7 bases; J trimming: 5 bases; junction bases outside the gene matches: 3.

The gene calls are TRBV29-1 and TRBJ1-1; 9 bases agree with TRBD1. Losses at the gene ends were 6 bases for V and 6 bases for J; bases not matched to a gene: 5. Germline V gene data show CDR1 as SQVTM and CDR2 as ANQGSEA. The CDR3 runs 12 residues. The CDR3 sequence: CSVRGQGPEAFF. CDR3 DNA sequence: TGCAGCGTGAGGGGACAGGGCCCTGAAGCTTTCTTT. Looking up the rest from reference TRBV29-1 and TRBJ1-1 gives the full variable domain: SAVISQKPSRDICQRGTSLTIQCQVDSQVTMMFWYRQQPGQSLTLIATANQGSEATYESGFVIDKFPISRPNLTFSTLTVSNMSPEDSSIYLCSVRGQGPEAFFGQGTRLTVV.

This chain connects TRBV7-6 to TRBJ2-1; 13 bases line up with TRBD2. The ends lost 1 base at V and 8 bases at J; junction bases unmatched: 2. This CDR3 comprises 15 residues. In germline, CDR1 is SGHVS, CDR2 FNYEAQ. The CDR3: CASSLGLAGGHEQFF. For the CDR3, the DNA is TGTGCCAGCAGCTTAGGACTAGCGGGAGGTCATGAGCAGTTCTTC.

This clone appeared a single time. The chain uses TRBV4-3 and TRBJ1-5; D is perhaps TRBD1 (6 bases). Trimming pared 0 bases from V and 1 base from J, leaving 10 bases between. CDR3 length: 16 residues. CDR1 LGHNA and CDR2 YSLEER come from the germline V gene. The DNA for the CDR3 is TGCGCCAGCAGCCAAGATTGGAGGGGGAGCAATCAGCCCCAGCATTTT. Translated, it gives CASSQDWRGSNQPQHF.

The V gene is TRBV12-5, the J gene TRBJ2-2; TRBD2 might be the D (5 bases). The germline V gene has CDR1 LGHNT and CDR2 FRNRAP. Trimming stripped 0 bases from V and 2 bases from J, with 13 bases between. The CDR3 consists of 17 residues. Here the CDR3 reads CASGLVLTNENTGELFF. CDR3 bases: TGTGCTAGTGGTTTGGTACTGACTAACGAAAACACCGGGGAGCTGTTTTTT.

The genes are TRBV18 and TRBJ2-3, with D uncertain. This CDR3 is built from 14 residues. CDR1 KGHSH and CDR2 LQKENI come from the germline V gene. V was clipped by 0 bases and J by 2 bases, with 6 bases between them. The CDR3 DNA reads TGTGCCAGCTCACCACCGAACCACACAGATACGCAGTATTTT. Amino acids: CASSPPNHTDTQYF.

The chain uses TRBV4-1 and TRBJ1-2, with D uncertain. CDR1 and CDR2 (germline): MGHRA, YSYEKL. The CDR3 contains 15 residues. Trimming removed 1 base at V and 4 bases at J, with 13 bases between. This CDR3 reads CASSQGDTGSYGYTF. The CDR3 coding sequence is TGCGCCAGCAGCCAAGGGGATACGGGGAGCTATGGCTACACCTTC.

In the case of this clone: Other DNA sequences from this sample encode an identical CDR3 as well. This chain connects TRBV9 to TRBJ1-4; 7 bases map to TRBD1. The J segment lost 4 bases and the V segment lost 0 bases, leaving 3 bases of the junction unmatched. The CDR3 consists of 15 residues. CDR1 is SGDLS and CDR2 is YYNGEE in the germline V gene. CDR3 sequence: CASSVGGQRNEKLFF. CDR3 bases: TGTGCCAGCAGCGTAGGGGGACAGCGTAATGAAAAACTGTTTTTT.